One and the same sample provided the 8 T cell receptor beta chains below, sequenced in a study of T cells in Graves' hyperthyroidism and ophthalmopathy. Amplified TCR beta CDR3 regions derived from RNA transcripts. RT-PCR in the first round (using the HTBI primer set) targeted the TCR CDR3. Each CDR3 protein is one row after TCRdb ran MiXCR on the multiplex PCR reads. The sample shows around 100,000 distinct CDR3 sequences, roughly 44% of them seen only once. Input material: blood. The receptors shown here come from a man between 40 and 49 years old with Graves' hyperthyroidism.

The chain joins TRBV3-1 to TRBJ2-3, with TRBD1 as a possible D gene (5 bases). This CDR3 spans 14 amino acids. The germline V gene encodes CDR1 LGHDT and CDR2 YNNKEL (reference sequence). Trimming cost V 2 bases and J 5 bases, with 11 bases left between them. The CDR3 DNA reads TGTGCCAGCAGCCAAAGGGGCCACGGAGATACGCAGTATTTT. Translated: CASSQRGHGDTQYF.

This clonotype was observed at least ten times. The CDR3 bases are TGTGCCACCAGTGCAGCGACTACCCTCTACAATGAGCAGTTCTTC. Translation gives CATSAATTLYNEQFF. The J gene is TRBJ2-1, the V gene TRBV24-1; tentative D call: TRBD2 (5 bases). CDR3 length: 15 residues. Germline V gene sequence: CDR1 KGHDR, CDR2 SFDVKD. V dropped 5 bases and J dropped 3 bases, with 13 bases sitting between them.

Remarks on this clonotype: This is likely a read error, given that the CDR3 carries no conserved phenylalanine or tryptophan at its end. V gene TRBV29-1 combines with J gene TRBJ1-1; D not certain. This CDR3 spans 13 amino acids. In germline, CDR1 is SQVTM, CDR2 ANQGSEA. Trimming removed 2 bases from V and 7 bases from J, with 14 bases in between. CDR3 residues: CSVESMRVGEAFC. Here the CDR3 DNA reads TGCAGCGTTGAATCGATGAGGGTGGGTGAAGCTTTCTGT.

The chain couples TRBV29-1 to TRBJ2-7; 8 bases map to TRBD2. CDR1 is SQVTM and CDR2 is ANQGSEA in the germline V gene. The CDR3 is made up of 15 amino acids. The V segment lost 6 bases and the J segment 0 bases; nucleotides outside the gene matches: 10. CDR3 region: CSVKASGWNSYEQYF. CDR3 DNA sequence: TGCAGCGTGAAAGCTAGCGGGTGGAACTCCTACGAGCAGTACTTC.

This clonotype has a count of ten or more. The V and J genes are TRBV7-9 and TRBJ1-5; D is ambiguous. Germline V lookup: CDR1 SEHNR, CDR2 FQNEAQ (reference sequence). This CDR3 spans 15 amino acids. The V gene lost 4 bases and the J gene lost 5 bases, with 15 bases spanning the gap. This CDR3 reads CASSSSAGLDQPQHF. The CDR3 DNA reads TGTGCCAGCAGCTCATCCGCCGGTTTGGATCAGCCCCAGCATTTT.

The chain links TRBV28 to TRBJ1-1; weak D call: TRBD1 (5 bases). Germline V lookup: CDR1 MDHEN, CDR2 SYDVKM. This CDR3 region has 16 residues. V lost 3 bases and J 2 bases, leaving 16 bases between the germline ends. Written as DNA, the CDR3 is TGTGCCAGCAGTTTCCGGCAGGGAGAGGGTAACACTGAAGCTTTCTTT. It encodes CASSFRQGEGNTEAFF.

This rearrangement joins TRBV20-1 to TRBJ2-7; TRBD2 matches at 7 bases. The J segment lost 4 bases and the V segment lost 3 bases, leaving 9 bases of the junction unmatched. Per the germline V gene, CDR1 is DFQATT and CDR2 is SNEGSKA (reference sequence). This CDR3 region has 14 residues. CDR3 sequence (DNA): TGCAGTGCTAGGGGGGTTAGCGGGTGGTACGAGCAGTACTTC. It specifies CSARGVSGWYEQYF.

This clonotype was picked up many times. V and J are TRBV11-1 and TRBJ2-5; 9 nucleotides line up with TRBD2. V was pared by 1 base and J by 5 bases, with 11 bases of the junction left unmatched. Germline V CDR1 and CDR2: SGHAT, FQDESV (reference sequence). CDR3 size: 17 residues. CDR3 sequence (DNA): TGTGCCAGCAGCTTAGGTGTCGAAGCGGGAGGAGGGGAGACCCAGTACTTC. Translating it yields CASSLGVEAGGGETQYF.